Described below is a single TCR beta chain sequence and its context. This sample is part of a study of T cell changes during pregnancy in multiple sclerosis. The method was immunoSEQ multiplex PCR; TCRdb's version includes in-frame clones alone and lacks a portion of them. The sample shows 47,000 or so clones, around nine tenths of them seen only once. Germline CDR1 SGHRS, CDR2 YFSETQ. The CDR3 runs 15 residues. V trimming: 3 bases; J trimming: 5 bases; junction bases outside the gene matches: 5. This TCR was recovered from a female donor with multiple sclerosis, enrolled in a pregnancy study. The chain recombines TRBV5-1 with TRBJ1-6; 7 positions match TRBD1. The material sequenced was peripheral blood, taken in the first trimester of pregnancy. The DNA for the CDR3 is TGCGCCAGCAGCTCAACAGGGGAGCATAATTCACCCCTCCACTTT. Translation gives CASSSTGEHNSPLHF. Full variable domain (outside the CDR3, taken from reference TRBV5-1 and TRBJ1-6): KAGVTQTPRYLIKTRGQQVTLSCSPISGHRSVSWYQQTPGQGLQFLFEYFSETQRNKGNFPGRFSGRQFSNSRSEMNVSTLELGDSALYLCASSSTGEHNSPLHFGNGTRLTVT.